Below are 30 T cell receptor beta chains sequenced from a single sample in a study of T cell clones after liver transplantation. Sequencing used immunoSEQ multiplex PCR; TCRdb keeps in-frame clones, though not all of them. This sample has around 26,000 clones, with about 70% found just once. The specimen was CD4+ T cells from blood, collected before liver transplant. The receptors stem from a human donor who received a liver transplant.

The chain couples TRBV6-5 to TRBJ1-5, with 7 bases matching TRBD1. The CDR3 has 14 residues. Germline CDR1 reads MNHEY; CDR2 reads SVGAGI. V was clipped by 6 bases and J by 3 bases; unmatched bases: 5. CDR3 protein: CASRGGQNNQPQHF. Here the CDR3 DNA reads TGTGCCAGCAGGGGGGGACAGAACAATCAGCCCCAGCATTTT.

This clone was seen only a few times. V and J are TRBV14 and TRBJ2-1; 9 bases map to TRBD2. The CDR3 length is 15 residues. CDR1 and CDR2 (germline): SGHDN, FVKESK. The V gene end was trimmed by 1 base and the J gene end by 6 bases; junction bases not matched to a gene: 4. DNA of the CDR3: TGTGCCAGCAGCCAAGGGCCAGCGGGGGGCAATGAGCAGTTCTTC. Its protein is CASSQGPAGGNEQFF. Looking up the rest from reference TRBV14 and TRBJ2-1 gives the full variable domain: EAGVTQFPSHSVIEKGQTVTLRCDPISGHDNLYWYRRVMGKEIKFLLHFVKESKQDESGMPNNRFLAERTGGTYSTLKVQPAELEDSGVYFCASSQGPAGGNEQFFGPGTRLTVL.

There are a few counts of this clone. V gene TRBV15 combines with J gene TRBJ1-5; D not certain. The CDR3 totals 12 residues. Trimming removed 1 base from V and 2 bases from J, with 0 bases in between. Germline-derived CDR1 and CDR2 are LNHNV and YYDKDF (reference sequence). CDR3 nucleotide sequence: TGTGCCACCAGCAGAGGCAATCAGCCCCAGCATTTT. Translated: CATSRGNQPQHF.

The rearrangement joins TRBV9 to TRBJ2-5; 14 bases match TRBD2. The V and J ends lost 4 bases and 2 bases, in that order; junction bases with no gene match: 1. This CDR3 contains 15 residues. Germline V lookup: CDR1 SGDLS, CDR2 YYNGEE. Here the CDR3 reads CASSRLAGGQETQYF. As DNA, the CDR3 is TGTGCCAGCAGCAGACTAGCGGGGGGGCAAGAGACCCAGTACTTC.

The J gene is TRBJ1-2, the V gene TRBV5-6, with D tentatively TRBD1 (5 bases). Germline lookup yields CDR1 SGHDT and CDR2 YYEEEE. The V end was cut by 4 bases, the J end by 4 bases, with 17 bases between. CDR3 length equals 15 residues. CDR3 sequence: CASSPRSGSGYGYTF. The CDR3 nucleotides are TGTGCCAGCAGCCCAAGGTCAGGGTCAGGCTATGGCTACACCTTC.

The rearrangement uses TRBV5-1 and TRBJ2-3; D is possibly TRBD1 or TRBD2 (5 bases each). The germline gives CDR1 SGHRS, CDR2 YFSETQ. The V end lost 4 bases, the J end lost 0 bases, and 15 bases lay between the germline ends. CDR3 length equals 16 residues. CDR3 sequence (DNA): TGCGCCAGCAGCCCAACCCAGGGACCGAGCACAGATACGCAGTATTTT. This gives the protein CASSPTQGPSTDTQYF.

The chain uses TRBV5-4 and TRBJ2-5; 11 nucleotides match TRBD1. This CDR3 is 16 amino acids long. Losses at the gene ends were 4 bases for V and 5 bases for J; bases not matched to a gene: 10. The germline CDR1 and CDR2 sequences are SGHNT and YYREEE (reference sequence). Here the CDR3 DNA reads TGTGCCAGCAGCCCTAATGCCGGGACAGGGGGTGAGACCCAGTACTTC. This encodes CASSPNAGTGGETQYF.

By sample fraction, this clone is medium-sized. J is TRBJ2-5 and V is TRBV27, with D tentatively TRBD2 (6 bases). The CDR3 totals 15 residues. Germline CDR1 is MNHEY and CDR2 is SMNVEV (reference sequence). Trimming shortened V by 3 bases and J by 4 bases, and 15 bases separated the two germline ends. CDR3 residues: CASSFQPFGGETQYF. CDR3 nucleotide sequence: TGTGCCAGCAGTTTCCAACCTTTCGGGGGAGAGACCCAGTACTTC.

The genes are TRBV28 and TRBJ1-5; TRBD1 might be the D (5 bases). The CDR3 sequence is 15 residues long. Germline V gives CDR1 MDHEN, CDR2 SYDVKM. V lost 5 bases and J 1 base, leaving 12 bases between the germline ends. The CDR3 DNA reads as TGTGCCAGCAGTATGACAGTTCCGAGCAATCAGCCCCAGCATTTT. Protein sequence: CASSMTVPSNQPQHF.

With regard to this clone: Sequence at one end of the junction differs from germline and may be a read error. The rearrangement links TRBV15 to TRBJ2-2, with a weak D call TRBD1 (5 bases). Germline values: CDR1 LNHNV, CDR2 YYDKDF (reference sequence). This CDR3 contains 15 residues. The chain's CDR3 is CAASLEIPGSGELFF. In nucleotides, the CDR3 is TGTGCCGCCAGCTTAGAGATCCCAGGGTCCGGGGAGCTGTTTTTT.

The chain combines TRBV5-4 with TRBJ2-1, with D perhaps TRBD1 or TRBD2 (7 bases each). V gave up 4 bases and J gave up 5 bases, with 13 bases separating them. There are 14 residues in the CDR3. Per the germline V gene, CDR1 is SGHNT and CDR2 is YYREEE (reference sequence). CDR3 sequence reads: CASSGGDSHNEQFF. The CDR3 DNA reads TGTGCCAGCAGCGGGGGGGACAGTCACAATGAGCAGTTCTTC.

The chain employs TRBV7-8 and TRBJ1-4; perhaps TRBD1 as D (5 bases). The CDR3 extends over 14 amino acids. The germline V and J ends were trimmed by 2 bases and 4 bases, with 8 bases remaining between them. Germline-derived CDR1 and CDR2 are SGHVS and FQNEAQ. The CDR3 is CASSLNRNNEKLFF. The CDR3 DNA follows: TGTGCCAGCAGCTTAAACAGGAATAATGAAAAACTGTTTTTT. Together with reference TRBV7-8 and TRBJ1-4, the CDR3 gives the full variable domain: GAGVSQSPRYKVAKRGQDVALRCDPISGHVSLFWYQQALGQGPEFLTYFQNEAQLDKSGLPSDRFFAERPEGSVSTLKIQRTQQEDSAVYLCASSLNRNNEKLFFGSGTQLSVL.

The chain's CDR3 is CASILLPGLEGGRFF. CDR3 DNA sequence: TGTGCCAGCATATTACTACCGGGACTAGAGGGCGGGCGGTTCTTC. V gene TRBV6-1 combines with J gene TRBJ2-1; 8 nucleotides match TRBD2. Germline CDR1 is MNHNS and CDR2 is SASEGT. This CDR3 has 15 amino acids. With 7 bases clipped from V and 15 bases from J, the junction kept 20 bases outside the gene matches.

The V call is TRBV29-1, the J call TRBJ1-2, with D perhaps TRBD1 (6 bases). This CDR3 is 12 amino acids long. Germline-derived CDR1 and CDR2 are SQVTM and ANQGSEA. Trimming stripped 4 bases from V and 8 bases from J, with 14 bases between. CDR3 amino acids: CSVAGGAEGYTF. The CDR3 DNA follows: TGCAGCGTTGCGGGGGGGGCGGAGGGCTACACCTTC.

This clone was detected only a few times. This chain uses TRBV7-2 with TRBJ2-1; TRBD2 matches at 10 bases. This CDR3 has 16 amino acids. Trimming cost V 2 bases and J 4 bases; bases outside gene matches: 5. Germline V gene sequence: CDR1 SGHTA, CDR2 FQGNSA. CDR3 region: CASSLSGTSAYNEQFF. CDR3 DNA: TGTGCCAGCAGCTTATCGGGGACTAGCGCATACAATGAGCAGTTCTTC.

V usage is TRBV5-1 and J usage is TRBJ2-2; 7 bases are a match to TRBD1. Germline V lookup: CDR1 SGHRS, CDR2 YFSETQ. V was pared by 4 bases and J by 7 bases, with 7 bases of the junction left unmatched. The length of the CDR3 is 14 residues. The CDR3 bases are TGCGCCAGCAGCGGTTGGACAGGAAGCGGGGAGCTGTTTTTT. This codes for CASSGWTGSGELFF.

The CDR3 region has the DNA TGTGCCAGCCTCGGGGGGGCCACCAATGAGCAGTTCTTC. It encodes CASLGGATNEQFF. The chain has TRBV11-2 and TRBJ2-1; 8 nucleotides match TRBD2. The CDR3 consists of 13 residues. Germline CDR1 reads SGHAT; CDR2 reads FQNNGV. Germline trimming cut 8 bases from V and 6 bases from J; bases unmatched to any gene: 6.

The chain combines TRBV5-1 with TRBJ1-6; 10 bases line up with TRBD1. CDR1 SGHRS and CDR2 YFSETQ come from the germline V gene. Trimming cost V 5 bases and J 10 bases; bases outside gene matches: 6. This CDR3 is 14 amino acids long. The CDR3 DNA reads TGCGCCAGCAGGTCAGGACAGGGGGACTCACCCCTCCACTTT. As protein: CASRSGQGDSPLHF.

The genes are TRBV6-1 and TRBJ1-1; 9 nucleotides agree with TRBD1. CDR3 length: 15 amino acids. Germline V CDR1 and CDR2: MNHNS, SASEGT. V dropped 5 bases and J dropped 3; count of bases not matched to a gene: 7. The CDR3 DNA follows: TGTGCCAGCAGTCAACAGGGGGCAGGGCACACTGAAGCTTTCTTT. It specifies CASSQQGAGHTEAFF.

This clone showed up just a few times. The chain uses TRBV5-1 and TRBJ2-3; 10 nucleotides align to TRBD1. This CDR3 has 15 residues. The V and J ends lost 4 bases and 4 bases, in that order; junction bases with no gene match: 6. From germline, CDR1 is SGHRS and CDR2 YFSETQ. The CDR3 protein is CASSTGTGVADTQYF. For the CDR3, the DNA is TGCGCCAGCAGCACCGGGACAGGGGTAGCAGATACGCAGTATTTT.

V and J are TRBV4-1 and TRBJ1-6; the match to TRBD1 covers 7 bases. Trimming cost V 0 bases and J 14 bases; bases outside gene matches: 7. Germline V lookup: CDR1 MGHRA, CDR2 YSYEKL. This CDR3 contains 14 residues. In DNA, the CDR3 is TGCGCCAGCAGCCAAGATCAGGGGGAGAGAACCCTCCACTTT. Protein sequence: CASSQDQGERTLHF.

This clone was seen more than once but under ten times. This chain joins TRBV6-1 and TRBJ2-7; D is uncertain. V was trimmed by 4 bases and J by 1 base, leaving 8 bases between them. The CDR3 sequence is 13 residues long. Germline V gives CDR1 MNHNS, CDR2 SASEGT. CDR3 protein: CASSASYSYEQYV. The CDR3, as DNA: TGTGCCAGCAGTGCCAGCTATTCCTACGAGCAGTACGTC.

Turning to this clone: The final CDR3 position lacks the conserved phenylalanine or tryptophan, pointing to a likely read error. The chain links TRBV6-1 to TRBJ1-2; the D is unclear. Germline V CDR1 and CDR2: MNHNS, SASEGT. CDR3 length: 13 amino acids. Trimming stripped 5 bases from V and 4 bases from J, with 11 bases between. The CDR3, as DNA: TGTGCCAGCAGTTATCAGAGCTCCTATGGCTACACCCTC. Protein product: CASSYQSSYGYTL.

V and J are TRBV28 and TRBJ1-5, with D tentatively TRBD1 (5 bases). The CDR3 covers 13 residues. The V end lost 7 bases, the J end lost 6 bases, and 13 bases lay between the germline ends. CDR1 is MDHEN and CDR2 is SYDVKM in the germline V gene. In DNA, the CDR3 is TGTGCCAGCACTTCGGGGCGCAGTCAGCCCCAGCATTTT. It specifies CASTSGRSQPQHF.

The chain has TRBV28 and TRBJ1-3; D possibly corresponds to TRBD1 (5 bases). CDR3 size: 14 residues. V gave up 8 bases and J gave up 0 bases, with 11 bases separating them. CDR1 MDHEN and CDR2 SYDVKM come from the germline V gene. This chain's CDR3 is CASGSTDSGNTIYF. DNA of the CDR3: TGTGCCAGCGGGTCGACAGACTCTGGAAACACCATATATTTT.

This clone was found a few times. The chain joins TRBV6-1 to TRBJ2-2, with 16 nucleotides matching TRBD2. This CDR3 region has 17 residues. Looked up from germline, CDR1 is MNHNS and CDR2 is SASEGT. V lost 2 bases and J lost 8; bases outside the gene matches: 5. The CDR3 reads CASSEKGLAGGSGELFF. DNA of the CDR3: TGTGCCAGCAGTGAAAAGGGACTAGCGGGGGGGTCGGGGGAGCTGTTTTTT.

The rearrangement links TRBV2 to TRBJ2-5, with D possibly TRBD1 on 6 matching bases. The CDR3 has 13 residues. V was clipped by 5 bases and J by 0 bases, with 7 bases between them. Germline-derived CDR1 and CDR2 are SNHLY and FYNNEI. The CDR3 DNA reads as TGTGCCAGCAGTTGGACAGACCAAGAGACCCAGTACTTC. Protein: CASSWTDQETQYF.

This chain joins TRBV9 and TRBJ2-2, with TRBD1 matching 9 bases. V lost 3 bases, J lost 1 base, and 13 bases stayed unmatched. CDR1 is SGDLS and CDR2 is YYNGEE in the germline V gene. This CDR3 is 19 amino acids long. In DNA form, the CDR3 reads TGTGCCAGCAGCGCAGCCGGGACAGGGCTACTTATGAACACCGGGGAGCTGTTTTTT. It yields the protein CASSAAGTGLLMNTGELFF.

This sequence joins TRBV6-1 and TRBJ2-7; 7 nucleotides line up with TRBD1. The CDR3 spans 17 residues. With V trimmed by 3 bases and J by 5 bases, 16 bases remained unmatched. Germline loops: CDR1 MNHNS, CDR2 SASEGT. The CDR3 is CASSDTGVGGNLHEQYF. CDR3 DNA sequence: TGTGCCAGCAGTGACACAGGCGTAGGGGGCAACCTTCACGAGCAGTACTTC.

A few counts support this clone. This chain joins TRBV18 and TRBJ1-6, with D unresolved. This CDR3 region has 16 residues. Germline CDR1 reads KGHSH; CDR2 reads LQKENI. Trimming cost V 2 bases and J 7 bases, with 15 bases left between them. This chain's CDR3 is CASSPFERGRNSPLHF. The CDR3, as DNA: TGTGCCAGCTCACCATTTGAGCGGGGTAGAAATTCACCCCTCCACTTT.